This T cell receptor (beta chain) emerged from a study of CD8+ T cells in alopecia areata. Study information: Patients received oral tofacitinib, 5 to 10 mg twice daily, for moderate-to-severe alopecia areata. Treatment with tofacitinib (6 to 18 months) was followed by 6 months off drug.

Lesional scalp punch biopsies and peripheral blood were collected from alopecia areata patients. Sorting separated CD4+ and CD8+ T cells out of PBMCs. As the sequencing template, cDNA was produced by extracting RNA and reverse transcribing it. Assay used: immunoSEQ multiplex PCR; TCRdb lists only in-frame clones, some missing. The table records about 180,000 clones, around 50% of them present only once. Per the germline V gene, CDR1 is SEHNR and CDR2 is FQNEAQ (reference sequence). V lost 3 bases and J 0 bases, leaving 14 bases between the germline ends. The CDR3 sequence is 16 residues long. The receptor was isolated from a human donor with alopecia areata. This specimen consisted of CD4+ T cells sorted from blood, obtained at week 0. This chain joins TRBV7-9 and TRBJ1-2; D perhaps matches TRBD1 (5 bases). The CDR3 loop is CASSFAPGPSNYGYTF. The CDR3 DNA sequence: TGTGCCAGCAGCTTTGCCCCAGGGCCATCTAACTATGGCTACACCTTC.